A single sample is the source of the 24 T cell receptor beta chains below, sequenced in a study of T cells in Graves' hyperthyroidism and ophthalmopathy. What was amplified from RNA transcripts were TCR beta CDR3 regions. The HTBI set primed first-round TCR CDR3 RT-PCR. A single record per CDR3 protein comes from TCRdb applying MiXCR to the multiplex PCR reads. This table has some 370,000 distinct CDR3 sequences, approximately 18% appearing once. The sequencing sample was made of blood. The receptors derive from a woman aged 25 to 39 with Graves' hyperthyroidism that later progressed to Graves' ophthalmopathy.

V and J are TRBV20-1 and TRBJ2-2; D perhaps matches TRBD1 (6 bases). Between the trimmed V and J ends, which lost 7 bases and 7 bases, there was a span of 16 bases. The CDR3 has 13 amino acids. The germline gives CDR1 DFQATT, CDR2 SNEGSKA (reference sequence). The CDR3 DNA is TGCAGTGTAGGAAGTCTACAGGGCGGGGAGCTGTTTTTT. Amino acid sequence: CSVGSLQGGELFF.

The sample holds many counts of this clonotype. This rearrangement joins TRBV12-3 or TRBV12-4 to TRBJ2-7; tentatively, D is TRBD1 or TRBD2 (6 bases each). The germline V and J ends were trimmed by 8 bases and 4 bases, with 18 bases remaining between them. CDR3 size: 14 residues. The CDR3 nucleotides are TGTGCCAGCTCCATTCACGGGGGCGAATACGAGCAGTACTTC. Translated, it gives CASSIHGGEYEQYF.

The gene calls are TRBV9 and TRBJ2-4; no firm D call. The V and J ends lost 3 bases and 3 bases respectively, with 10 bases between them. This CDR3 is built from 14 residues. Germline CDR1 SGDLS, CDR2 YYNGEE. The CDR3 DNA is TGTGCCAGCAGCGAGGAGCTGAACAAAAACATTCAGTACTTC. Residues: CASSEELNKNIQYF.

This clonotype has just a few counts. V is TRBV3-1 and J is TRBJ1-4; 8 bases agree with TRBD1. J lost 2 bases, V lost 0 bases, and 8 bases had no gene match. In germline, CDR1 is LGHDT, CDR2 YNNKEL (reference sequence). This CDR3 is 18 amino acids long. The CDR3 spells CASSQDIWTGRTNEKLFF. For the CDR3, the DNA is TGTGCCAGCAGCCAAGATATTTGGACAGGGAGGACTAATGAAAAACTGTTTTTT.

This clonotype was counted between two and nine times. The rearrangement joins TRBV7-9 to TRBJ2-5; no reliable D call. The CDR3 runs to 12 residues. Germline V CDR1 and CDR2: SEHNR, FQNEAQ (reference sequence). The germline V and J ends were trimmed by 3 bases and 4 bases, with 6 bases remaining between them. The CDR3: CASSFESETQYF. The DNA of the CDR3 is TGTGCCAGCAGCTTCGAGTCAGAGACCCAGTACTTC. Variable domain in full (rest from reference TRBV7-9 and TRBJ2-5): DTGVSQNPRHKITKRGQNVTFRCDPISEHNRLYWYRQTLGQGPEFLTYFQNEAQLEKSRLLSDRFSAERPKGSFSTLEIQRTEQGDSAMYLCASSFESETQYFGPGTRLLVL.

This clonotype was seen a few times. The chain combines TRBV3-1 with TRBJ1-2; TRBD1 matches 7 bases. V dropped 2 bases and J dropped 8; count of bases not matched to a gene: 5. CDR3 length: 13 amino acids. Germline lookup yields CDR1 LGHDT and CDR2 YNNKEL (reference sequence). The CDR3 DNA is TGTGCCAGCAGCCAAACAGGGGAAGAAGGCTACACCTTC. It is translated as CASSQTGEEGYTF.

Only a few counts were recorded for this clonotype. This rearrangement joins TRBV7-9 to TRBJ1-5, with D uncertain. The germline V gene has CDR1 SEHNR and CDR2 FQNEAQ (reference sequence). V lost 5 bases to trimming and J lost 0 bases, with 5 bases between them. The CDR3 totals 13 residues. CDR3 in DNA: TGTGCCAGCAGCACTTCTAGCAATCAGCCCCAGCATTTT. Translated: CASSTSSNQPQHF.

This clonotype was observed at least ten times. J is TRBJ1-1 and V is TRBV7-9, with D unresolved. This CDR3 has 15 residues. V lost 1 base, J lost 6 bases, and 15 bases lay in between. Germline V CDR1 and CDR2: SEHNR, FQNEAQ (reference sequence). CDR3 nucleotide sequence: TGTGCCAGCAGCTTAGACCCCATGGGGTTCTCTGAAGCTTTCTTT. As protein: CASSLDPMGFSEAFF.

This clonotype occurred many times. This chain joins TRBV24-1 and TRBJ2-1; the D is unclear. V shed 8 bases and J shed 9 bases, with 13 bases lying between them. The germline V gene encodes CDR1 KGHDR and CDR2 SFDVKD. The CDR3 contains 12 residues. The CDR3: CATNPGRGEQFF. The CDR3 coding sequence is TGTGCCACCAACCCAGGAAGAGGTGAGCAGTTCTTC.

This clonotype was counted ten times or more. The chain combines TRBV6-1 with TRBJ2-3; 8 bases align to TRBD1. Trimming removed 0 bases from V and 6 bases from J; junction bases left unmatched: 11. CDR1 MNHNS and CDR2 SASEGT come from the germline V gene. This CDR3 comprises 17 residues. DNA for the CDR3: TGTGCCAGCAGTGAAGCTAGGAACAGGGGGATTTGGGATACGCAGTATTTT. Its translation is CASSEARNRGIWDTQYF.

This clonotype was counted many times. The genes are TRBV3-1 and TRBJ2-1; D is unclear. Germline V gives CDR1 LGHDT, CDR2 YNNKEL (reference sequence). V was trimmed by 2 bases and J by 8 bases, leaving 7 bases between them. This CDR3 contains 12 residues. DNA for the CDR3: TGTGCCAGCAGCCAAAGGCCCCATGAGCAGTTCTTC. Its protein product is CASSQRPHEQFF.

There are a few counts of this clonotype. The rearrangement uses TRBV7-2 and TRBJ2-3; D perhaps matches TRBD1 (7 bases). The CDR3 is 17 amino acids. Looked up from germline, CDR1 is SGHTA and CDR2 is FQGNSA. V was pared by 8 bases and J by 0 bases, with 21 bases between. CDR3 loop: CASGWGDGTASTDTQYF. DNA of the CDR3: TGTGCCAGCGGCTGGGGGGACGGGACAGCTAGCACAGATACGCAGTATTTT.

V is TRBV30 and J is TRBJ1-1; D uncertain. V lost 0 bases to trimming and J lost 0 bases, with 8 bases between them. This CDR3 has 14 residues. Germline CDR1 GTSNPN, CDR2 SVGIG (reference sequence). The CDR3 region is CAWSVLRMNTEAFF. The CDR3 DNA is TGTGCCTGGAGTGTACTTCGAATGAACACTGAAGCTTTCTTT.

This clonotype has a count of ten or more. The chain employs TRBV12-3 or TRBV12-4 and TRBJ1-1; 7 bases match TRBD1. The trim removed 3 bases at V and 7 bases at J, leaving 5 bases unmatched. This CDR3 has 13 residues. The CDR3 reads CASSFYRGDEAFF. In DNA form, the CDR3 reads TGTGCCAGCAGTTTTTACAGGGGTGATGAAGCTTTCTTT.

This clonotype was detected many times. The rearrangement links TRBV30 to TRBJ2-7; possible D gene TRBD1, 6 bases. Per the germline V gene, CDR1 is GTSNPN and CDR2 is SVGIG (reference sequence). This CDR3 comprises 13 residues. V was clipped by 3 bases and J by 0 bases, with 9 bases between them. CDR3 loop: CAWRDSASYEQYF. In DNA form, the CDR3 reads TGTGCCTGGAGGGACAGCGCCTCCTACGAGCAGTACTTC.

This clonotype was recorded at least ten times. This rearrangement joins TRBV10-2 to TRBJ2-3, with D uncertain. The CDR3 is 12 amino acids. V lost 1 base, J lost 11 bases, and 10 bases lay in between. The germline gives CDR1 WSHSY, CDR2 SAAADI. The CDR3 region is CASSEYVQEQYF. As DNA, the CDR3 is TGCGCCAGCAGTGAGTACGTCCAGGAGCAGTATTTT.

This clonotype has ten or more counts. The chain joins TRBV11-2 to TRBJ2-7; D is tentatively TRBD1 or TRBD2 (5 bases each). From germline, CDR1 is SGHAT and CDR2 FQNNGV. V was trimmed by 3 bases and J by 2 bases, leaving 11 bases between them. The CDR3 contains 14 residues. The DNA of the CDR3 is TGTGCCAGCAGCTTTTGGGGGACCACCTACGAGCAGTACTTC. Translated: CASSFWGTTYEQYF.

CDR3 sequence: CASNFNPGYEQYF. CDR3 bases: TGCGCCAGCAATTTTAACCCCGGATACGAGCAGTACTTC. The gene calls are TRBV5-1 and TRBJ2-7; the D is unclear. Germline V CDR1 and CDR2: SGHRS, YFSETQ. Trimming took 6 bases from V and 4 from J, leaving 14 bases between them. The CDR3 covers 13 residues.

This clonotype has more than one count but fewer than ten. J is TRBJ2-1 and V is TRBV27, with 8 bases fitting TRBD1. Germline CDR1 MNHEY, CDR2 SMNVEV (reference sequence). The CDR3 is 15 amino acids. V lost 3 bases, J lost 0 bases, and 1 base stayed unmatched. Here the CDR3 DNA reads TGTGCCAGCAGTTTCAGGGGGCTCTCCTACAATGAGCAGTTCTTC. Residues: CASSFRGLSYNEQFF.

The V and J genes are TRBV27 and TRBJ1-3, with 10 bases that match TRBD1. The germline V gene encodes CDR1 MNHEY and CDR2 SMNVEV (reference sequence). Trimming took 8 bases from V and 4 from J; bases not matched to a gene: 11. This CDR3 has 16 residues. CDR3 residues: CASRLTGTGVGNTIYF. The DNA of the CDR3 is TGTGCCAGCCGACTTACCGGGACAGGGGTCGGAAACACCATATATTTT.

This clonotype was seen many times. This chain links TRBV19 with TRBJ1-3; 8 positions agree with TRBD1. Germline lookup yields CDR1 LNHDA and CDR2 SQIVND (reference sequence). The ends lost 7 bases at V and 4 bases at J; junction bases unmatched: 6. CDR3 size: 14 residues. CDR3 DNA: TGTGCCAGTATCCCCGGACAGGGCGGAAACACCATATATTTT. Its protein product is CASIPGQGGNTIYF.

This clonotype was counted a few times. CDR3 amino acids: CASSGMGGPTVSKSVNNEQFF. The CDR3 region has the DNA TGTGCCAGCAGTGGGATGGGAGGGCCTACCGTAAGCAAGTCCGTGAACAATGAGCAGTTCTTC. This rearrangement joins TRBV28 to TRBJ2-1, with 7 nucleotides matching TRBD2. Germline CDR1 MDHEN, CDR2 SYDVKM. The CDR3 covers 21 residues. V lost 5 bases and J lost 5; bases outside the gene matches: 27.

This CDR3 reads CASSPLPGTSGGYNEQFF. CDR3 nucleotide sequence: TGTGCCAGCAGCCCTCTTCCCGGGACTAGCGGGGGCTACAATGAGCAGTTCTTC. The J gene is TRBJ2-1, the V gene TRBV3-1; 14 bases agree with TRBD2. The CDR3 has 18 residues. The V gene end was trimmed by 4 bases and the J gene end by 3 bases; junction bases not matched to a gene: 8. Germline V lookup: CDR1 LGHDT, CDR2 YNNKEL (reference sequence).

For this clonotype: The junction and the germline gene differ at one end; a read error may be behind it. CDR3 DNA sequence: TGTGTCAGCAGTTTAATTGGGGGAAACTATGGCTACACCTTC. It yields the protein CVSSLIGGNYGYTF. The genes are TRBV28 and TRBJ1-2, with D perhaps TRBD1 (5 bases). The CDR3 has 14 residues. Germline V gene sequence: CDR1 MDHEN, CDR2 SYDVKM.